The 5 T cell receptor beta chains in this list originate from one sample, sequenced in a study of cytomegalovirus exposure and HLA in healthy donors. Amplification used 60 Vbeta primers and 13 Jbeta primers. The method was immunoSEQ multiplex PCR; TCRdb's version includes in-frame clones alone and lacks a portion of them. Counted here are over 150,000 clones, 70% to 85% occurring once; the ten biggest clones make up roughly 0.1%. The sample was PBMCs. The receptors were gathered from a boy aged 2 to 10 in good health and CMV-seronegative.

The rearrangement links TRBV5-1 to TRBJ2-5; 8 bases are shared with TRBD2. CDR1 is SGHRS and CDR2 is YFSETQ in the germline V gene. Trimming removed 5 bases from V and 0 bases from J; junction bases left unmatched: 6. This CDR3 is built from 15 residues. CDR3 residues: CASRGTSFNQETQYF. The DNA of the CDR3 is TGCGCCAGCAGGGGGACTAGTTTCAACCAAGAGACCCAGTACTTC.

Notes on this clone: At one end the junction does not follow the germline gene, possibly because of a read error. V usage is TRBV7-9 and J usage is TRBJ2-7; the match to TRBD1 covers 11 bases. The CDR3 length is 16 residues. Germline V gene data show CDR1 as SEHNR and CDR2 as FQNEAQ (reference sequence). The chain's CDR3 is CSSSGTDGTGGYEQYF. Here the CDR3 DNA reads TGTTCCAGCAGCGGGACGGATGGGACAGGGGGGTACGAGCAGTACTTC.

V gene TRBV11-2 combines with J gene TRBJ2-1, with D possibly being TRBD2 (6 bases). Trimming took 1 base from V and 1 from J, leaving 14 bases between them. The CDR3 contains 17 residues. Germline-derived CDR1 and CDR2 are SGHAT and FQNNGV. The CDR3 DNA reads TGTGCCAGCAGCTTAGGGGTTGGCGGGGTATCCTACAATGAGCAGTTCTTC. It specifies CASSLGVGGVSYNEQFF.

This clone was picked up one time. V gene TRBV6-5 combines with J gene TRBJ2-5; TRBD1 might be the D (6 bases). The ends were cut back, 6 bases at V and 5 bases at J, with 13 bases in the middle. CDR1 and CDR2 (germline): MNHEY, SVGAGI. This CDR3 contains 13 residues. CDR3 in amino acids: CASSLQGPETQYF. CDR3 DNA sequence: TGTGCCAGCAGCCTACAGGGTCCGGAGACCCAGTACTTC.

This chain connects TRBV30 to TRBJ2-3; 8 nucleotides align to TRBD2. This CDR3 contains 13 residues. J gave up 1 base and V 3 bases, and 0 bases lay outside the gene matches. Germline CDR1 and CDR2: GTSNPN and SVGIG (reference sequence). CDR3: CAWRGLGTDTQYF. The CDR3, as DNA: TGTGCCTGGAGGGGACTAGGCACAGATACGCAGTATTTT.